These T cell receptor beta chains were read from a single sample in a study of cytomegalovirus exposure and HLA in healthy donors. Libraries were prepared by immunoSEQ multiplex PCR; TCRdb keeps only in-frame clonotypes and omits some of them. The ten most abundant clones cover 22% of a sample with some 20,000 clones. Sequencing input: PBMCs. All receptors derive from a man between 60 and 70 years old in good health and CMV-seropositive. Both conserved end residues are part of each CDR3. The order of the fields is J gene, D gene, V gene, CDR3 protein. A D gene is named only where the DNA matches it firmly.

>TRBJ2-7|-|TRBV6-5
CARSEGFEQYF
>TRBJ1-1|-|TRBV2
CASRKDRNTEAFF
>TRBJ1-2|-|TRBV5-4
CASSDALGGYGYTF
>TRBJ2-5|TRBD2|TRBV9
CASSPRGGVQETQYF
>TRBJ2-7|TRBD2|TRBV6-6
CASSFQPSSGGYEQYF
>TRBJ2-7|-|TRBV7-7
CASSAGGSYEQYF
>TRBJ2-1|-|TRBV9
CASSVGTSSSYNEQFF
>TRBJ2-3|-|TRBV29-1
CSVRPSGDTQYF
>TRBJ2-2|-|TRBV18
CASSRGTTGELFF
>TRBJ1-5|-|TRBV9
CASSVYARGDLNQPQHF
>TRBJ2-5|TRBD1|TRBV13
CASSIRQGGETQYF
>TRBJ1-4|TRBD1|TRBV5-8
CASRSTGGNEKLFF
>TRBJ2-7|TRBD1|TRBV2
CASREDRASYEQYF
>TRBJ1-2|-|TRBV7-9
CASSPRRSDYGYTF
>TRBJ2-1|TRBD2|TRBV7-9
CASSGLSTGGRYNEQFF
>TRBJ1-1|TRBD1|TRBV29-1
CSVGDRGLTEAFF
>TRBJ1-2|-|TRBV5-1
CASTLVGGANYGYTF
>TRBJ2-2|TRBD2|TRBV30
CAWSPGLALGELFF
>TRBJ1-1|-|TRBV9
CASSLWTEGTEAFF
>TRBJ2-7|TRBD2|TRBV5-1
CASSLGTSASSYEQYF
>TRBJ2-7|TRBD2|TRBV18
CASSPPGGRAGEQYF
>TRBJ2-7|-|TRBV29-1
CSAAGGISYEQYF
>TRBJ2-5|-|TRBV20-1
CSARNSETQYF
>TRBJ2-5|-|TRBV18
CASSPIQETQYF
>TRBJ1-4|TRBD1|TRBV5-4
CASSLPGQGNEKLFF
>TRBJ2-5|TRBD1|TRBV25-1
CASSRTGDYETQYF
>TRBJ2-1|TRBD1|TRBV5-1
CASSLMGQNAHEQFF
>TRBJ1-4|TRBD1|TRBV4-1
CASSQDNPTATGINEKLFF
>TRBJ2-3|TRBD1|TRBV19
CASSDRETDTQYF
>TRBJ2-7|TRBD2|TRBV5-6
CASGGLTSGSYEQYF
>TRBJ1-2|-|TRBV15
CATSRMGQAYGYTF
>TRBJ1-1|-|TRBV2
CASSPRQNTEAFF
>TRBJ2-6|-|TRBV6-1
CASSDIAPPANVLTF
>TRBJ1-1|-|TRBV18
CASSPVSTGTEAFF
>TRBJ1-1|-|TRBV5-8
CASSFLFEAFF
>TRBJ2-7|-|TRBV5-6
CASSFERGEFGQYF
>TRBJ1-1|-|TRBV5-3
CARSVQGCSTEAFF